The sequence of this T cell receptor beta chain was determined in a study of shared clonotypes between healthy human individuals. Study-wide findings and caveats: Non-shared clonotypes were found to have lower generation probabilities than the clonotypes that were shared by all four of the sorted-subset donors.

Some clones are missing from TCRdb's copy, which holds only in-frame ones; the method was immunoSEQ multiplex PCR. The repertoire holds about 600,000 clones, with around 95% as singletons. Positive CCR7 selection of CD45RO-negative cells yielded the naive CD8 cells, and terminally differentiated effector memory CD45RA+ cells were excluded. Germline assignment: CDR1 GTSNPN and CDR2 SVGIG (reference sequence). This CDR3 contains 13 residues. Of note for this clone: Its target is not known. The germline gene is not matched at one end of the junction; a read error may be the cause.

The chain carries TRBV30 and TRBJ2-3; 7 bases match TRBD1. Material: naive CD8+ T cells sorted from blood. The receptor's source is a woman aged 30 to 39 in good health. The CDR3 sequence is CAWGQVQTDAQYF. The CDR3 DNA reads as TGTGCCTGGGGACAGGTCCAAACAGATGCGCAGTATTTT. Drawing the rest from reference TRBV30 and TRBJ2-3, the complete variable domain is SQTIHQWPATLVQPVGSPLSLECTVEGTSNPNLYWYRQAAGRGLQLLFYSVGIGQISSEVPQNLSASRPQDRQFILSSKKLLLSDSGFYLCAWGQVQTDAQYFGPGTRLTVL.